This section outlines one T cell receptor beta chain sequence together with its context. The data are from a study of metastatic and nonmetastatic thyroid tumors. TCRdb reanalyzed the PCR reads via MiXCR. The top ten clones hold 13% of a sample with some 15,000 clones, under 30% of them seen once. Among the patients, none had received any treatment before thyroid surgery. The V gene's germline CDR1 is DFQATT and CDR2 SNEGSKA (reference sequence). V was shortened by 4 bases and J by 0 bases, with 13 bases between the two germline ends. The CDR3 loop spans 15 amino acids. This TCR was sampled from a female donor with papillary thyroid cancer or a benign thyroid nodule (not recorded which). Some clones in this sample may be carry-over from other donors' samples. Sequences were obtained from adjacent normal tissue. The chain recombines TRBV20-1 with TRBJ1-5; D is ambiguous. The CDR3 is CSAIPAKYSNQPQHF. The CDR3 DNA sequence: TGCAGTGCTATTCCGGCCAAGTATAGCAATCAGCCCCAGCATTTT.